The 17 T cell receptor beta chains presented below share a single source sample, sequenced in a study of blood T cell repertoires in COVID-19. Sequencing used immunoSEQ multiplex PCR; TCRdb keeps in-frame clones, though not all of them. In the table there are tens of thousands of clones, 87% of which are singletons. The specimen was peripheral blood. Receptor source: an elderly man with active COVID-19.

This clone was counted between two and nine times. The chain carries TRBV19 and TRBJ2-3, with TRBD2 identical over 10 bases. The CDR3 has 15 residues. The J segment lost 1 base and the V segment lost 5 bases, leaving 3 bases of the junction unmatched. Germline V gene data show CDR1 as LNHDA and CDR2 as SQIVND (reference sequence). The CDR3 loop is CASSPGLAGTDTQYF. The DNA for the CDR3 is TGTGCCAGTAGTCCAGGACTAGCGGGCACAGATACGCAGTATTTT. The variable domain in full, with the rest retrieved from reference TRBV19 and TRBJ2-3, is DGGITQSPKYLFRKEGQNVTLSCEQNLNHDAMYWYRQDPGQGLRLIYYSQIVNDFQKGDIAEGYSVSREKKESFPLTVTSAQKNPTAFYLCASSPGLAGTDTQYFGPGTRLTVL.

The chain employs TRBV5-4 and TRBJ2-3, with D possibly being TRBD1 (6 bases). V lost 5 bases to trimming and J lost 7 bases, with 14 bases between them. Germline V gives CDR1 SGHNT, CDR2 YYREEE (reference sequence). The CDR3 contains 13 residues. Here the CDR3 DNA reads TGTGCCAGCAGAGGACCTACAGGGAATACGCAGTATTTT. Translating it yields CASRGPTGNTQYF.

The chain is built from TRBV28 and TRBJ2-3, with TRBD2 identical over 11 bases. J gave up 5 bases and V 6 bases, and 13 bases lay outside the gene matches. This CDR3 has 17 residues. In germline, CDR1 is MDHEN, CDR2 SYDVKM. Here the CDR3 reads CASSLGMVAGGVDTQYF. CDR3 coding DNA: TGTGCCAGCAGCCTCGGGATGGTAGCGGGAGGGGTAGATACGCAGTATTTT.

The V gene is TRBV10-1, the J gene TRBJ2-7; D is undetermined. The CDR3 spans 14 residues. CDR1 and CDR2 from the germline V gene are WNHNN and SYGVQD (reference sequence). Trimming pared 0 bases from V and 4 bases from J, leaving 10 bases between. The CDR3 here is CASSESTSVYEQYF. Written as DNA, the CDR3 is TGCGCCAGCAGTGAGTCGACTTCAGTGTACGAGCAGTACTTC.

The rearrangement joins TRBV9 to TRBJ2-1; TRBD2 matches at 14 bases. Germline trimming cut 7 bases from V and 11 bases from J; bases unmatched to any gene: 8. CDR1 and CDR2 from the germline V gene are SGDLS and YYNGEE. There are 14 residues in the CDR3. The CDR3 reads CASGGGLAGVKQFF. CDR3 nucleotides: TGTGCCAGCGGGGGGGGACTAGCGGGAGTAAAGCAGTTCTTC.

This sequence joins TRBV19 and TRBJ2-3; 7 bases map to TRBD2. With 5 bases clipped from V and 3 bases from J, the junction kept 8 bases outside the gene matches. The CDR3 totals 15 residues. Germline assignment: CDR1 LNHDA and CDR2 SQIVND (reference sequence). The CDR3 reads CASSFRGRSTDTQYF. In DNA, the CDR3 is TGTGCCAGTAGTTTCCGCGGGAGAAGTACAGATACGCAGTATTTT.

The V call is TRBV3-1 (or the pseudogene TRBV3-2), the J call TRBJ2-7, with D tentatively TRBD2 (5 bases). The CDR3 spans 13 residues. V lost 3 bases and J 5 bases, leaving 11 bases between the germline ends. CDR1 is LGHDT, CDR2 YNNKEL, per germline (reference sequence). The CDR3 nucleotides are TGTGCCAGCAGCCAGACATGGCGGGACGAGCAGTACTTC. Translation: CASSQTWRDEQYF.

CDR3 sequence: CASSQDPGQRAKGTQYF. Here the CDR3 DNA reads TGTGCCAGCAGCCAAGACCCGGGACAGCGGGCGAAAGGGACCCAGTACTTC. The rearrangement uses TRBV3-1 (or the pseudogene TRBV3-2) and TRBJ2-5; D possibly corresponds to TRBD1 (7 bases). CDR1 LGHDT and CDR2 YNNKEL come from the germline V gene (reference sequence). The CDR3 is 17 amino acids. Trimming removed 0 bases at V and 7 bases at J, with 21 bases between.

The chain links TRBV11-2 to TRBJ2-7, with a possible D match to TRBD1 (6 bases). The CDR3 has 16 amino acids. Germline CDR1 and CDR2: SGHAT and FQNNGV. V was cut by 1 base and J by 0 bases, with 13 bases left in between. DNA for the CDR3: TGTGCCAGCAGCTTAGTCCGACGGACAGCCTCCTACGAGCAGTACTTC. Its protein product is CASSLVRRTASYEQYF.

The J gene is TRBJ2-7, the V gene TRBV5-1; 8 bases are a match to TRBD2. The V gene end was trimmed by 0 bases and the J gene end by 2 bases; junction bases not matched to a gene: 4. The germline V gene encodes CDR1 SGHRS and CDR2 YFSETQ. This CDR3 comprises 15 residues. The DNA for the CDR3 is TGCGCCAGCAGCTTGGGACTCGGGAGGGCCTACGAGCAGTACTTC. Translated, it gives CASSLGLGRAYEQYF.

The chain has TRBV7-9 and TRBJ2-1, with 9 bases that match TRBD2. In germline, CDR1 is SEHNR, CDR2 FQNEAQ (reference sequence). V shed 1 base, J shed 8 bases, and the junction held 3 bases outside the gene matches. This CDR3 is built from 14 residues. CDR3 loop: CASSLVAGVDEQFF. The CDR3 DNA reads TGTGCCAGCAGCTTAGTAGCGGGAGTGGATGAGCAGTTCTTC.

The chain is built from TRBV20-1 and TRBJ2-1; 9 bases fit TRBD1. Trimming at V came to 6 bases and at J to 0 bases, leaving 6 bases not matched to a gene. There are 15 residues in the CDR3. Germline assignment: CDR1 DFQATT and CDR2 SNEGSKA (reference sequence). The CDR3 sequence is CSASYRGLSYNEQFF. The CDR3 region has the DNA TGCAGTGCGAGTTACAGGGGGCTCTCCTACAATGAGCAGTTCTTC.

This chain connects TRBV5-1 to TRBJ2-7; a weak D match, TRBD2 (6 bases). V was shortened by 4 bases and J by 7 bases, with 21 bases between the two germline ends. The germline gives CDR1 SGHRS, CDR2 YFSETQ. The CDR3 consists of 15 residues. Here the CDR3 DNA reads TGCGCCAGCAGCCCGCGGGACCTAAGCACGGGTGAGCAGTACTTC. Its translation is CASSPRDLSTGEQYF. The full variable domain, its missing parts supplied by reference TRBV5-1 and TRBJ2-7, is KAGVTQTPRYLIKTRGQQVTLSCSPISGHRSVSWYQQTPGQGLQFLFEYFSETQRNKGNFPGRFSGRQFSNSRSEMNVSTLELGDSALYLCASSPRDLSTGEQYFGPGTRLTVT.

The V and J genes are TRBV28 and TRBJ1-1; no reliable D call. Trimming shortened V by 5 bases and J by 8 bases, and 15 bases separated the two germline ends. The CDR3 is 13 residues long. Per germline, CDR1 MDHEN and CDR2 SYDVKM. CDR3 loop: CASSLDGALEAFF. The CDR3 DNA reads as TGTGCCAGCAGTCTCGACGGAGCATTGGAAGCTTTCTTT.

The chain has TRBV5-1 and TRBJ2-7; perhaps TRBD2 as D (5 bases). The germline gives CDR1 SGHRS, CDR2 YFSETQ. CDR3 size: 14 residues. Trimming left V 1 base short and J 2 bases short, with 10 bases between. CDR3 residues: CASSLLETTYEQYF. In DNA form, the CDR3 reads TGCGCCAGCAGCTTGTTGGAGACTACCTACGAGCAGTACTTC.

This chain uses TRBV6-2 or TRBV6-3 with TRBJ1-1, with D tentatively TRBD1 (5 bases). Trimming shortened V by 2 bases and J by 0 bases, and 10 bases separated the two germline ends. CDR1 and CDR2 (germline): MNHEY, SVGEGT. The CDR3 contains 15 residues. The CDR3 protein is CASSYGGSMNTEAFF. CDR3 nucleotides: TGTGCCAGCAGTTACGGGGGGTCGATGAACACTGAAGCTTTCTTT.

The rearrangement uses TRBV7-2 and TRBJ2-3, with 7 bases lining up with TRBD2. J gave up 3 bases and V 4 bases, and 10 bases lay outside the gene matches. Germline values: CDR1 SGHTA, CDR2 FQGNSA. CDR3 size: 16 residues. The chain's CDR3 is CASSSPVMGGTDTQYF. CDR3 DNA sequence: TGTGCCAGCAGCTCCCCGGTCATGGGGGGGACAGATACGCAGTATTTT.